This section outlines one T cell receptor (beta chain) sequence together with its context. No cognate antigen has been identified for it. No base qualities exist here, and no much larger clone lies one base off it. A distance of 12 bases separates the germline ends of V and J, which lose 2 bases and 4 bases respectively. Reading from cysteine to phenylalanine, the CDR3 counts 14 amino acids. Only the CDR3 DNA stays, 42 bases, in frame from base 1. The germline V gene gives CDR1 as SGHNT and CDR2 as YENEEA. The data were obtained in a study of blood T cell repertoires in COVID-19 (dated by TCRdb to about 2020). Background for the entire study: Collaborator samples came from the United States, Italy and Spain and covered acute and convalescent phases of COVID-19. The dataset comprised deeply sampled blood TCRbeta repertoires from subjects exposed to, actively infected with, or recovered from COVID-19. The material from the prospective study consisted of cDNA or gDNA derived from T cells, B-cell-depleted T cells, or PBMCs. The repertoires were made available in a free public database intended to serve as a resource for research on the immune response to SARS-CoV-2. Where available, HLA class I and class II types were taken from metadata supplied by the sample provider and were not determined by assay-based typing. Sample metadata almost always included a de-identified subject ID, COVID-19 status, age in years and sex. The samples were drawn from the first 160 participants of the ongoing ImmuneRACE study and from over 950 subjects provided by 6 global collaborators.

TCRbeta CDR3 regions were amplified from genomic DNA by means of the immunoSEQ Assay, a bias-controlled multiplex PCR. The study's processing was this. The number of nucleated cells in each sample was estimated by amplification of reference gene primers within the assay. To quantify the absolute abundance of each unique TCRbeta CDR3 rearrangement, sequence reads were collapsed and filtered. For each sample, productive Simpson clonality was calculated as the square root of Simpson's diversity index over productive rearrangements. As stored in TCRdb, this immuneACCESS dataset retains in-frame rearrangements with V and J assigned. A fraction of the clones does not appear; measured against another copy, unresolved V genes explain less than half of the discrepancy, and the remainder lacks a known reason. V, J and clone size were drawn from that table, and D and trimming were deduced from the DNA. The sample table shows fewer than 600,000 clones, and around nine tenths are seen once. The ten largest make up 1.5% to 2% of the sample.

General findings and caveats noted by the study authors: The amount of clinical and demographic metadata varied by source and participant and was provided uncurated.

Enrolling through a virtual design, the prospective study's participants ranged in age from roughly 18 to 90 years and lived across roughly 23 United States geographic areas. To assign participants to cohorts, the prospective study relied on clinical history that participants themselves reported in a screening survey and a study questionnaire. For ImmuneRACE Cohort 3, a participant was defined as recovered based on two consecutive negative NP/OP PCR tests, clearance by a healthcare professional, or resolution of symptoms. Each participant in the prospective study had whole blood, serum and a nasopharyngeal or oropharyngeal swab collected by mobile phlebotomists. Participants in the prospective study had the option to provide additional blood draws and questionnaires over a 2-month period. Before DNA extraction, blood samples from the prospective study were shipped at room temperature or frozen.

The V and J genes are TRBV11-3 and TRBJ2-7; TRBD1 is a possible D gene, resting on 6 matching bases. The sample consisted of PBMCs or T cells enriched from blood (not recorded which). This sequence originates from a woman aged 35 to 49 who had recovered from COVID-19. The CDR3 here reads CASSLLDRQYEQYF. The bases are TGTGCCAGCAGCTTACTGGACAGACAATACGAGCAGTACTTC.